This T cell receptor (beta chain) emerged from a study of T-cell reconstitution after alpha-beta-depleted transplantation in children. This CDR3 is 14 amino acids long. V shed 6 bases and J 4 bases; nucleotides not matched to a gene: 4. The germline gives CDR1 SGHRS, CDR2 YFSETQ. TCRbeta library construction was performed incorporating unique molecular identifiers. TCRdb called the PCR reads again in MiXCR, with one record for every CDR3 protein. The repertoire has 190,000 or so distinct CDR3 sequences, more than 12% of them found once; the top ten carry around 14%. This clonotype appeared many times.

This specimen was PBMCs from the stem cell graft donor, taken from the stem cell graft. This sequence originates from a human donor who donated a stem cell graft to a child with acute lymphoblastic leukemia. The rearrangement joins TRBV5-1 to TRBJ1-1; TRBD1 agrees at 12 bases. The CDR3 region is CASKLGQGATEAFF. The CDR3 DNA follows: TGCGCCAGCAAATTGGGACAGGGGGCCACTGAAGCTTTCTTT.